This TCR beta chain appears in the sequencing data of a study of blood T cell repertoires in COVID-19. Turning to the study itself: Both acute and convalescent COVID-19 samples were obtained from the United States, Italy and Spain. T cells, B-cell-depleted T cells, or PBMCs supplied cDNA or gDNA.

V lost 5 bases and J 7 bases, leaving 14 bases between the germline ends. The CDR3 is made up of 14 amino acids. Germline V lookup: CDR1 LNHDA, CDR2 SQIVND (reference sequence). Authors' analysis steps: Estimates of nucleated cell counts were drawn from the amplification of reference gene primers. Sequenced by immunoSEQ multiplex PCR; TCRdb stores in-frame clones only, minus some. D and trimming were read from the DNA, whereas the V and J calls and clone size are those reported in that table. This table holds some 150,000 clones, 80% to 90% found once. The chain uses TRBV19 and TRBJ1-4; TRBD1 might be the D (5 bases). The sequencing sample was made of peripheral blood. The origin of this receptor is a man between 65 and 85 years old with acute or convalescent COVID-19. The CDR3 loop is CASSRQLIGEKLFF. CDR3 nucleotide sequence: TGTGCCAGTAGTCGACAGTTAATCGGTGAAAAACTGTTTTTT.